The T cell receptor (beta chain) described here comes from a study of PD-1 blockade in classical Hodgkin lymphoma. The V gene lost 7 bases and the J gene lost 1 base, with 20 bases spanning the gap. Germline-derived CDR1 and CDR2 are SGHRS and YFSETQ. This CDR3 contains 16 residues. The time point: cycle 4 day 1 (C4D1), after 6 weeks of nivolumab. Brentuximab vedotin exposure varied, and every patient relapsed after autologous stem cell transplantation. Best responses fell into complete response, partial response or progressive disease. Study-level findings and limits: The study found that TCR diversity rose significantly by C4D1 in CD4+ but not CD8+ cells.

Measured with immunoSEQ multiplex PCR; TCRdb has only the in-frame clones, and not every one. The data show about 51,000 clones, about 80% seen once. As for this clone: Antigen: not known.

The chain recombines TRBV5-1 with TRBJ1-1, with a tentative D call TRBD1 (5 bases). This sequence originates from a human donor with classical Hodgkin lymphoma. This material consisted of peripheral blood mononuclear cells (PBMCs), taken before the fourth cycle of nivolumab. DNA of the CDR3: TGCGCCAGCCGCCTACGGTCGATAGGGGAGAACACTGAAGCTTTCTTT. The encoded protein is CASRLRSIGENTEAFF.